This is a list of T cell receptor beta chains from one sample in a study of coeliac disease. The assay was immunoSEQ multiplex PCR, and TCRdb's table has in-frame clones only and misses some. Of some 1,100 clones listed, roughly 53% are singletons. The sequencing sample was made of intraepithelial lymphocytes from the gut. These receptors were collected from a man aged 65 to 85 without celiac disease. CDR3s include the opening cysteine and the closing phenylalanine or tryptophan. The D gene is left open where the match is weak. Expanded clones are given a class, and other clones once, few, many or no size at all.

j_call v_call cdr3_length clone_size d_call cdr3_aa cdr3_nt
TRBJ1-2 TRBV29-1 9 NA NA CSVESRGTF TGCAGCGTTGAGTCAAGAGGGACCTTC
TRBJ2-1 TRBV10-3 14 few TRBD1 CAIGLRDSYNEQFF TGTGCCATCGGGTTACGGGACAGCTACAATGAGCAGTTCTTC
TRBJ2-1 TRBV5-6 12 NA NA CASSFFAREQFF TGTGCCAGCAGCTTCTTTGCTCGGGAGCAGTTCTTC
TRBJ2-5 TRBV4-1 15 NA TRBD2 CASSHSGLAEETQYF TGCGCCAGCAGCCACTCTGGACTAGCGGAAGAGACCCAGTACTTC
TRBJ2-7 TRBV20-1 11 NA NA CSGGVSYEQYF TGCAGTGGGGGGGTGAGTTACGAGCAGTACTTC
TRBJ2-7 TRBV28 12 NA NA CASSATGYEQYF TGTGCCAGCAGTGCCACAGGGTACGAGCAGTACTTC
TRBJ1-2 TRBV19 13 NA NA CASSMGGFRGYTF TGTGCCAGTAGTATGGGGGGATTTAGGGGCTACACCTTC
TRBJ2-5 TRBV28 11 NA NA CASSEYETQYF TGTGCCAGCAGTGAGTACGAGACCCAGTACTTC
TRBJ2-7 TRBV9 11 NA NA CASSAGDEQYF TGTGCCAGCAGCGCCGGGGACGAGCAGTACTTC
TRBJ1-1 TRBV5-4 14 NA NA CASSPGSLNTEAFF TGTGCCAGCAGCCCAGGGTCCCTGAACACTGAAGCTTTCTTT
TRBJ1-1 TRBV5-1 14 NA NA CASSLGGKPTEAFF TGCGCCAGCAGCTTGGGAGGGAAGCCCACTGAAGCTTTCTTT
TRBJ2-1 TRBV7-9 17 NA TRBD1 CASTPAGGEPSYNEQFF TGTGCCAGCACCCCTGCAGGGGGCGAGCCCTCCTACAATGAGCAGTTCTTC
TRBJ2-1 TRBV7-2 13 NA TRBD2 CASSSGLASEQFF TGTGCCAGCAGCTCCGGACTAGCCAGTGAGCAGTTCTTC
TRBJ2-7 TRBV6-5 14 NA TRBD2 CASSYGGTSYEQYF TGTGCCAGCAGTTACGGCGGGACTAGCTACGAGCAGTACTTC
TRBJ2-5 TRBV11-2 15 NA TRBD1 CASSYYRGSQETQYF TGTGCCAGCAGCTATTACAGGGGGTCCCAAGAGACCCAGTACTTC
TRBJ2-1 TRBV7-9 16 large NA CASSFSMGGPHNEQFF TGTGCCAGCAGCTTTAGTATGGGGGGGCCCCACAATGAGCAGTTCTTC
TRBJ1-2 TRBV7-8 14 NA TRBD1 CASSLGQDPYGYTF TGTGCCAGCAGCCTAGGACAGGACCCCTATGGCTACACCTTC
TRBJ2-7 TRBV28 13 few TRBD1 CASRGTGWYEQYF TGTGCCAGCAGGGGGACAGGGTGGTACGAGCAGTACTTC
TRBJ1-5 TRBV7-9 13 large NA CASTRRGGQPQHF TGTGCCAGCACCAGGAGGGGCGGTCAGCCCCAGCATTTT
TRBJ2-5 TRBV21-1 14 NA NA CASSRVRGQETQYF TGTGCCAGCAGCAGGGTCAGAGGTCAAGAGACCCAGTACTTC
TRBJ1-4 TRBV6-1 14 few TRBD1 CASSLDRGNEKLFF TGTGCCAGCAGCCTGGACAGGGGAAATGAAAAACTGTTTTTT
TRBJ2-1 TRBV7-2 13 NA TRBD1 CASSPDRVNEQFF TGTGCCAGCAGCCCGGACAGGGTGAATGAGCAGTTCTTC
TRBJ1-5 TRBV28 14 once TRBD1 CASSFGQGNQPQHF TGTGCCAGCAGTTTCGGACAGGGCAATCAGCCCCAGCATTTT
TRBJ2-7 TRBV7-9 14 NA TRBD2 CASSTGLARGEQYF TGTGCCAGCAGTACCGGACTAGCGAGAGGCGAGCAGTACTTC
TRBJ2-2 TRBV7-2 17 NA TRBD2 CASSSTYLAGNPGELFF TGTGCCAGCAGCTCCACGTACCTAGCGGGGAACCCCGGGGAGCTGTTTTTT
TRBJ1-5 TRBV6-5 15 NA NA CASSYSGGGGQPQHF TGTGCCAGCAGTTACTCGGGCGGGGGAGGGCAGCCCCAGCATTTT
TRBJ2-1 TRBV27 13 few NA CASSAGLLNEQFF TGTGCCAGCAGTGCGGGACTCCTCAATGAGCAGTTCTTC
TRBJ1-2 TRBV5-6 13 NA NA CASINRESYGYTF TGTGCCAGCATCAACCGCGAGTCATATGGCTACACCTTC
TRBJ1-1 TRBV7-9 12 large NA CASRTGLAEAFF TGTGCCAGCAGAACGGGACTGGCTGAAGCTTTCTTT
TRBJ1-4 TRBV2 16 NA TRBD1 CASSARDSPTNEKLFF TGTGCCAGCAGTGCCCGGGACAGTCCAACTAATGAAAAACTGTTTTTT
TRBJ1-1 TRBV7-8 15 NA TRBD1 CASSSRTGGYTEAFF TGTGCCAGCAGCTCCCGGACAGGGGGTTACACTGAAGCTTTCTTT
TRBJ1-6 TRBV28 13 few NA CASGRDTNSPLHF TGTGCCAGCGGCCGGGACACGAATTCACCCCTCCACTTT
TRBJ2-1 TRBV4-2 16 few NA CASSQAAGSSYNEQFF TGTGCCAGCAGCCAAGCGGCCGGGAGCTCCTACAATGAGCAGTTCTTC
TRBJ1-1 TRBV7-9 12 few NA CASSTGLTGAFF TGTGCCAGCAGTACCGGCCTCACGGGAGCTTTCTTT
TRBJ2-1 TRBV6-5 16 few NA CASSYSQGGANNEQFF TGTGCCAGCAGTTACTCGCAGGGGGGCGCGAACAATGAGCAGTTCTTC
TRBJ2-2 TRBV21-1 15 NA NA CASSVRDRFIGELFF TGTGCCAGCAGCGTCCGGGACAGGTTTATCGGGGAGCTGTTTTTT
TRBJ2-3 TRBV5-1 15 few TRBD2 CASSFGTSGGDTQYF TGCGCCAGCAGCTTCGGGACTAGCGGGGGGGATACGCAGTATTTT
TRBJ1-6 TRBV5-6 15 NA NA CASSLYQVYNSPLHF TGTGCCAGCAGCTTGTATCAGGTGTATAATTCACCCCTCCACTTT
TRBJ1-6 TRBV9 17 NA NA CASSVGISGSNNSPLHF TGTGCCAGCAGCGTAGGTATTTCAGGGTCGAATAACTCCCCCCTCCACTTT
TRBJ1-2 TRBV9 17 NA NA CASSVDKGLGANYGYTF TGTGCCAGCAGCGTAGATAAGGGGTTAGGAGCTAACTATGGCTACACCTTC
TRBJ1-1 TRBV7-3 12 few NA CASRTGLAEAFF TGTGCCAGCAGAACGGGACTGGCTGAAGCTTTCTTT
TRBJ2-7 TRBV6-5 14 NA TRBD1 CASSFTQGAREQYF TGTGCCAGCAGTTTCACGCAGGGGGCGCGGGAGCAGTACTTC
TRBJ1-3 TRBV18 15 few NA CASSPTGISGNTIYF TGTGCCAGCTCACCTACGGGGATTTCTGGAAACACCATATATTTT
TRBJ2-2 TRBV27 15 NA NA CASRRGLTNTGELFF TGTGCCAGCCGGCGGGGGCTGACGAACACCGGGGAGCTGTTTTTT
TRBJ1-2 TRBV7-2 15 NA NA CASSLHPGAYYGYTF TGTGCCAGCAGCTTACATCCAGGGGCGTACTATGGCTACACCTTC
TRBJ2-1 TRBV7-9 18 NA TRBD1 CASSQIIGDRGMVGEQFF TGTGCCAGCAGCCAAATTATAGGGGACAGGGGAATGGTGGGTGAGCAGTTCTTC
TRBJ1-1 TRBV29-1 12 few NA CSVGQGQTEAFF TGCAGCGTTGGGCAGGGTCAGACTGAAGCTTTCTTT
TRBJ2-3 TRBV19 12 NA NA CASSIGRDTQYF TGTGCCAGTAGTATTGGGAGGGATACGCAGTATTTT
TRBJ1-2 TRBV7-8 17 NA TRBD1 CASSEGYWDRKNYGYTF TGTGCCAGCAGCGAGGGATATTGGGACAGGAAAAACTATGGCTACACCTTC
TRBJ1-5 TRBV10-2 14 NA NA CASSESTGVQPQHF TGCGCCAGCAGTGAGTCCACCGGGGTTCAGCCCCAGCATTTT
TRBJ2-7 TRBV29-1 13 few TRBD2 CSVVAGGPYEQYF TGCAGCGTTGTAGCGGGGGGGCCCTACGAGCAGTACTTC
TRBJ2-3 TRBV28 15 NA TRBD2 CASNQLAGGADTQYF TGTGCCAGCAACCAACTAGCGGGGGGGGCAGATACGCAGTATTTT
TRBJ1-6 TRBV6-1 14 NA TRBD1 CASWDRSYNSPLHF TGTGCCAGTTGGGACAGGTCCTATAATTCACCCCTCCACTTT
TRBJ2-2 TRBV5-1 13 NA NA CASTDRNTGELFF TGCGCCAGCACCGACAGGAACACCGGGGAGCTGTTTTTT
TRBJ1-4 TRBV5-1 13 NA NA CASAGGVNEKLFF TGCGCCAGCGCGGGAGGGGTGAATGAAAAACTGTTTTTT
TRBJ1-5 TRBV4-1 15 few NA CASSQGTATNQPQHF TGCGCCAGCAGCCAAGGGACAGCCACAAATCAGCCCCAGCATTTT